The next 14 T cell receptor beta chains were all read from a single sample in a study of T cell clonality in common variable immunodeficiency. The table came from immunoSEQ multiplex PCR; TCRdb's copy has only in-frame clones and leaves some out. The profile covers some 33,000 clones, none occurring a single time. The specimen was peripheral blood mononuclear cells. Source of these receptors: a person aged 18 to 69 in good health.

This clone was counted only a few times. Partial CDR3 DNA: TGTGCCAGCAGCCTGGGACAGGGGAATGAAAAG. Its translation: CASSLGQGNEK. The CDR3 as a whole reads CASSLGQGNEKLFF. The chain links TRBV7-6 to TRBJ2-2, with 10 bases identical to TRBD1. The CDR3 end falls 3 residues outside the read, so it is completed with the germline J gene. The CDR3 contains 14 residues. Germline V gene lookup returns CDR1 SGHVS and CDR2 FNYEAQ.

This clone has at least ten counts. The read terminates 3 residues before the CDR3 end, so the remaining end is supplied by the germline J gene. The rearrangement links TRBV10-3 to TRBJ2-3; 7 bases match TRBD2. The CDR3 consists of 15 residues. The germline V gene has CDR1 ENHRY and CDR2 SYGVKD. CDR3 residues: CAIKGRGSGQETQYF. CDR3 DNA (partial): TGTGCCATCAAAGGGAGGGGATCTGGGCAAGAGACG.

This clone was counted at least ten times. The read finishes 3 residues shy of the CDR3 end, and the germline J gene is used to complete it. This chain links TRBV20-1 with TRBJ2-7, with 11 bases that match TRBD2. This CDR3 region has 17 residues. Per the germline V gene, CDR1 is DFQATT and CDR2 is SNEGSKA (reference sequence). The V gene end was trimmed by 0 bases and the J gene end by 3 bases; junction bases not matched to a gene: 10. The sequenced part of the CDR3 DNA is TGCAGTGCTAGAGATGGTAGCGGGAGGGCCTATCACTACGAG. Translating gives CSARDGSGRAYHYE. The complete CDR3 protein is CSARDGSGRAYHYEQYF.

This clone was counted many times. CDR3 DNA, as far as it was read: TGCGCCAGCAGCTTGGATCTGACAACCTCTGGAAACACC. It encodes CASSLDLTTSGNT. The whole CDR3 region reads CASSLDLTTSGNTIYF. The V and J genes are TRBV5-1 and TRBJ1-3; D ambiguous. The sequenced fragment ends 3 residues before the CDR3 boundary, so the rest is inferred from the germline J gene. Trimming took off 0 bases at V and 0 bases at J, with 10 bases between the two ends. This CDR3 region has 16 residues. Germline-derived CDR1 and CDR2 are SGHRS and YFSETQ.

To note about this clone: The CDR3 goes on 3 residues after the read ends, and that part is filled in from the germline J gene. This chain connects TRBV20-1 to TRBJ2-1; 7 bases are shared with TRBD1. J was trimmed by 7 bases and V by 6 bases; bases with no gene match: 3. The CDR3 is made up of 11 amino acids. Germline V gives CDR1 DFQATT, CDR2 SNEGSKA (reference sequence). Partial CDR3 DNA: TGCAGTGCCAAGGACAGGAATGAG. Its translation is CSAKDRNE. The whole CDR3 is CSAKDRNEQFF.

This clone was counted ten times or more. The read ends 3 residues shy of where the CDR3 ends; the end is completed using the germline J gene. The chain has TRBV11-2 and TRBJ2-5, with D unresolved. This CDR3 has 12 amino acids. Germline lookup yields CDR1 SGHAT and CDR2 FQNNGV. The V gene lost 5 bases and the J gene lost 5 bases, with 9 bases spanning the gap. CDR3 DNA, as far as it was read: TGTGCCAGCAGCCCACCCCGGGAGACC. Protein sequence: CASSPPRET. The complete CDR3 protein is CASSPPRETQYF.

This clone was observed at least ten times. The sequence runs out 3 residues before the end of the CDR3; the remainder is reconstructed from the germline J gene. The chain employs TRBV20-1 and TRBJ2-6, with a possible D match to TRBD2 (5 bases). The CDR3 sequence is 16 residues long. CDR1 DFQATT and CDR2 SNEGSKA come from the germline V gene (reference sequence). Trimming stripped 1 base from V and 4 bases from J, with 14 bases between. CDR3 sequence: CSARVSQAAGANVLTF. CDR3 bases read: TGCAGTGCTAGAGTTTCTCAAGCGGCGGGGGCCAACGTC.

The table lists this clone with many counts. The read falls 3 residues short of the CDR3 end, and the missing part is taken from the germline J gene. The chain couples TRBV9 to TRBJ2-7; D might be TRBD2 (6 bases). Trimming cost V 3 bases and J 0 bases, with 13 bases left between them. The CDR3 covers 15 residues. Germline CDR1 reads SGDLS; CDR2 reads YYNGEE. CDR3 sequence: CASSASSSASYEQYF. CDR3 bases read: TGTGCCAGCAGCGCCTCTTCTAGCGCCTCCTACGAG.

There are many counts of this clone. The missing CDR3 end, 3 residues past where the read stops, is filled in from the germline J gene. The chain joins TRBV18 to TRBJ2-1; D not resolved. Trimming shortened V by 1 base and J by 0 bases, and 7 bases separated the two germline ends. CDR3 length equals 15 residues. Germline V lookup: CDR1 KGHSH, CDR2 LQKENI. CDR3 loop: CASSPQVSSYNEQFF. CDR3 bases read: TGTGCCAGCTCACCACAGGTGAGCTCCTACAATGAG.

Ten or more counts support this clone. The DNA ends 3 residues before the CDR3 does, and the rest of the CDR3 is filled in from the germline J gene. The V call is TRBV30, the J call TRBJ2-3; 10 bases line up with TRBD2. V was clipped by 0 bases and J by 4 bases; unmatched bases: 7. CDR3 size: 16 residues. CDR1 GTSNPN and CDR2 SVGIG come from the germline V gene (reference sequence). CDR3 residues: CAWSVLGSGRSDTQYF. Incomplete CDR3 DNA: TGTGCCTGGAGTGTACTAGGTAGCGGGAGGTCAGATACG.

In this sample, this clone is medium-sized. The DNA ends 3 residues before the CDR3 does, and the rest of the CDR3 is filled in from the germline J gene. The chain links TRBV2 to TRBJ2-3; D unclear. Trimming pared 4 bases from V and 7 bases from J, leaving 15 bases between. Germline V gene sequence: CDR1 SNHLY, CDR2 FYNNEI. The CDR3 is made up of 14 amino acids. The part of the CDR3 DNA that was read is TGTGCCAGCAGTGCCTCAGATGTCAGAAATACG. It yields the protein CASSASDVRNT. The whole CDR3 sequence reads CASSASDVRNTQYF.

This clone was counted many times. Sequencing ends 3 residues short of the CDR3 end; the germline J gene provides the rest. This chain links TRBV28 with TRBJ1-1; 8 nucleotides match TRBD1. This CDR3 is 13 amino acids long. Germline V gene sequence: CDR1 MDHEN, CDR2 SYDVKM. The CDR3 bases that were read are TGTGCCAGCAGGGACAGGGTCTCATCCGAA. Translated, it gives CASRDRVSSE. The whole CDR3 is CASRDRVSSEAFF.

The sample holds many counts of this clone. The read gets to within 3 residues of the CDR3 end, and the germline J gene fills in the rest. The chain couples TRBV12-3 or TRBV12-4 to TRBJ1-1, with no clear D. This CDR3 comprises 13 residues. V was trimmed by 5 bases and J by 7 bases, leaving 14 bases between them. This chain's CDR3 is CASSHQATHEAFF. The sequenced CDR3 bases are TGTGCCAGCAGTCATCAAGCGACGCATGAA.

This clone was counted ten times or more. The read comes to an end 3 residues before the CDR3 does, leaving the germline J gene to fill in the end. The chain is built from TRBV2 and TRBJ2-3, with a tentative D call TRBD2 (6 bases). Trimming cost V 8 bases and J 4 bases, with 16 bases left between them. Germline CDR1 SNHLY, CDR2 FYNNEI. CDR3 length: 14 amino acids. The CDR3 loop is CASGSTRGSDTQYF. The sequenced CDR3 bases are TGTGCCAGCGGGTCCACCCGGGGGTCAGATACG. Full variable domain (missing parts from reference TRBV2 and TRBJ2-3): EPEVTQTPSHQVTQMGQEVILRCVPISNHLYFYWYRQILGQKVEFLVSFYNNEISEKSEIFDDQFSVERPDGSNFTLKIRSTKLEDSAMYFCASGSTRGSDTQYFGPGTRLTVL.